Listed here is a single T cell receptor beta chain. What it binds is not known. This sample was taken from a study of shared clonotypes between healthy human individuals. About the study: Donors had three CD4 naive, three CD4 memory, two CD8 naive and one CD8 memory plate apiece. Overall study results and limits: Memory subsets generally showed smaller estimated richness than naive subsets did.

None of the donors, who were healthy HIV-negative adults, had recently had acute infections or vaccinations. Every donor was a Caucasian adult from Nashville, Tennessee. Germline values: CDR1 ENHRY, CDR2 SYGVKD. V lost 6 bases to trimming and J lost 3 bases, with 14 bases between them. This CDR3 is 14 amino acids long. Measured with immunoSEQ multiplex PCR; TCRdb has only the in-frame clones, and not every one. The sample lists some 900,000 clones; approximately 76% were seen once. The clonotype originates from a man younger than 35 in good health. The sample taken for sequencing was memory CD4+ T cells sorted from blood. Subset meaning: CD45RA-negative fraction. V gene TRBV10-3 combines with J gene TRBJ2-5; perhaps D is TRBD1 or TRBD2 (6 bases each). CDR3 coding DNA: TGTGCCATCAGCCCACGCGGGGACAAAGAGACCCAGTACTTC. The encoded protein is CAISPRGDKETQYF.